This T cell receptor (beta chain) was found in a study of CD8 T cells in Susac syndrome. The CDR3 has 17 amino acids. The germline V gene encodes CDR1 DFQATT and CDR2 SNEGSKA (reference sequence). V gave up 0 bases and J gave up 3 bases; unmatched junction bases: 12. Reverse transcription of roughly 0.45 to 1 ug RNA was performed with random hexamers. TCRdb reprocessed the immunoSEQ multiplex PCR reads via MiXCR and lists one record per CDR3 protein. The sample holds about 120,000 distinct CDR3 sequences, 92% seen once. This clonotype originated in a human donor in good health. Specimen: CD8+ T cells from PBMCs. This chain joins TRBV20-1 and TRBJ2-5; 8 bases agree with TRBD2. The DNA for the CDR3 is TGCAGTGCTAGAGATGTTTTAACGGGGGGGCCCAAAGAGACCCAGTACTTC. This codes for CSARDVLTGGPKETQYF.